Presented here are 13 T cell receptor beta chains from one specimen sequenced in a study of primary melanoma T cells and metastatic recurrence. TCRdb keeps only in-frame clones here, not all; method: immunoSEQ multiplex PCR. This table has about 180 clones, 81% appearing once. Sequences were obtained from melanoma tumor tissue. The receptors come from a human donor with melanoma.

This chain links TRBV19 with TRBJ1-4, with 7 bases lining up with TRBD1. Per germline, CDR1 LNHDA and CDR2 SQIVND (reference sequence). With V trimmed by 5 bases and J by 7 bases, 7 bases remained unmatched. The CDR3 loop spans 14 amino acids. CDR3: CASSVGGSGEKLFF. The DNA of the CDR3 is TGTGCCAGTAGTGTAGGGGGCTCGGGTGAAAAACTGTTTTTT.

Note on this clone: A read error may account for a junction end that differs from germline. V gene TRBV6-8 combines with J gene TRBJ2-7, with D unresolved. CDR3 length: 14 residues. Germline values: CDR1 MNHGY, CDR2 SAAAGT. CDR3: CASSYGDSSYKQYF. DNA of the CDR3: TGTGCCAGCAGTTACGGAGACTCCAGCTACAAGCAGTACTTC.

The chain couples TRBV10-1 to TRBJ2-1; 7 bases are shared with TRBD2. Germline V gene lookup returns CDR1 WNHNN and CDR2 SYGVQD (reference sequence). The CDR3 has 17 amino acids. The V segment lost 1 base and the J segment 6 bases; nucleotides outside the gene matches: 12. CDR3 sequence (DNA): TGCGCCAGCAGTGAGTGGACCCCCGCGGGAGAGGGCAATGAGCAGTTCTTC. It codes for CASSEWTPAGEGNEQFF.

This clone came up a few times. The V call is TRBV11-3, the J call TRBJ2-3, with 7 bases matching TRBD1. The germline CDR1 and CDR2 sequences are SGHNT and YENEEA. The CDR3 extends over 14 amino acids. V lost 3 bases, J lost 3 bases, and 3 bases stayed unmatched. The chain's CDR3 is CASSLTQGTDTQYF. CDR3 sequence (DNA): TGTGCCAGCAGCTTGACACAGGGGACAGATACGCAGTATTTT.

Points on this clone: Relative to the germline gene, one junction end is altered; a read error may explain this. CDR3 sequence reads: CTSSSRTSGRDEQYF. In nucleotides, the CDR3 is TGTACCAGCAGCTCGCGGACTAGCGGGAGGGACGAGCAGTACTTC. The genes are TRBV11-3 and TRBJ2-7; the match to TRBD2 covers 15 bases. The CDR3 has 15 amino acids. Per the germline V gene, CDR1 is SGHNT and CDR2 is YENEEA.

The chain uses TRBV5-1 and TRBJ1-4; TRBD1 is a possible D gene (5 bases). CDR3 size: 15 residues. Germline values: CDR1 SGHRS, CDR2 YFSETQ. V shed 7 bases and J shed 8 bases, with 21 bases lying between them. The CDR3 is CASGIGDRRIEKLFF. DNA of the CDR3: TGCGCCAGCGGAATCGGGGACCGGAGGATCGAAAAACTGTTTTTT.

The chain combines TRBV7-8 with TRBJ2-2; a possible D gene is TRBD2 (6 bases). The CDR3 sequence is 13 residues long. Germline V gene lookup returns CDR1 SGHVS and CDR2 FQNEAQ. V lost 5 bases and J 6 bases, leaving 10 bases between the germline ends. The CDR3 protein is CASSADYSGELFF. In nucleotides, the CDR3 is TGTGCCAGCAGCGCGGACTATTCCGGGGAGCTGTTTTTT.

The gene calls are TRBV11-3 and TRBJ2-3; D might be TRBD1 (6 bases). With 2 bases removed from V and 6 bases from J, the gap between germline ends came to 12 bases. CDR1 is SGHNT and CDR2 is YENEEA in the germline V gene. This CDR3 is 14 amino acids long. The CDR3 region has the DNA TGTGCCAGCAGCTTAAGGGGGAGTAGGGATACGCAGTATTTT. Protein sequence: CASSLRGSRDTQYF.

This clone was seen only a few times. V is TRBV6-8 and J is TRBJ2-2; D call uncertain. V dropped 5 bases and J dropped 1 base, with 5 bases sitting between them. Germline CDR1 MNHGY, CDR2 SAAAGT. This CDR3 region has 13 residues. CDR3 sequence: CASSRGNTGELFF. The CDR3 coding sequence is TGTGCCAGCAGTCGAGGGAACACCGGGGAGCTGTTTTTT.

The V call is TRBV6-8, the J call TRBJ2-7, with unresolved D. Germline CDR1 reads MNHGY; CDR2 reads SAAAGT. CDR3 length: 12 residues. With 3 bases removed from V and 2 bases from J, the gap between germline ends came to 5 bases. Written as DNA, the CDR3 is TGTGCCAGCAGTTATGGTCCCTACGAGCAGTACGTC. Protein product: CASSYGPYEQYV.

The chain is built from TRBV28 and TRBJ1-2; 7 bases line up with TRBD1. The length of the CDR3 is 14 residues. Germline V gene sequence: CDR1 MDHEN, CDR2 SYDVKM. V lost 6 bases to trimming and J lost 6 bases; unmatched junction nucleotides: 10. The CDR3 spells CASSRLDRVDGYTF. Here the CDR3 DNA reads TGTGCCAGCAGCCGCCTCGACAGGGTAGATGGCTACACCTTC.

The chain is built from TRBV18 and TRBJ1-1; 12 bases align to TRBD1. Per germline, CDR1 KGHSH and CDR2 LQKENI. Unmatched junction bases numbered 5, after V lost 5 bases and J lost 1 base. CDR3 length equals 16 residues. CDR3 amino acids: CASSSRGQGANTEAFF. CDR3 DNA: TGTGCCAGCTCATCTCGGGGACAGGGGGCGAACACTGAAGCTTTCTTT.

The chain recombines TRBV28 with TRBJ2-2, with 10 bases aligning to TRBD1. V was pared by 6 bases and J by 11 bases, with 6 bases of the junction left unmatched. Germline V gene data show CDR1 as MDHEN and CDR2 as SYDVKM. CDR3 length: 13 amino acids. The CDR3 DNA reads TGTGCCAGCAGCGAAAGGACAGGGGGAGAGCTGTTTTTT. Translated: CASSERTGGELFF.